The 13 T cell receptor beta chains below were found in one sample sequenced in a study of Graves' ophthalmopathy and Graves' hyperthyroidism listed by TCRdb under 2018. The sequencing machine was an Illumina HiSeq 2000. TCR beta CDR3 regions were amplified from RNA transcripts for repertoire sequencing. The first round was an RT-PCR using HTBI primers with the Qiagen OneStep RT-PCR kit, and this first round was followed by a second-round multiplex PCR, then size selection and purification. TCRdb cleaned the public reads at Q25 with fastp, built clones with MiXCR and kept in-frame beta chains. Each entry is one CDR3 protein sequence, shown with its most common DNA and genes. The sample table records around 590,000 distinct CDR3 sequences; 35% to 45% of these occur just once. About 4% of the sample lies in the top ten. The sequencing input was peripheral blood or thyroid tissue (not recorded which). These receptors were obtained from an adult man with Graves' hyperthyroidism.

This clonotype was seen many times. V gene TRBV2 combines with J gene TRBJ1-2, with a tentative D call TRBD1 (6 bases). From germline, CDR1 is SNHLY and CDR2 FYNNEI. The CDR3 extends over 15 amino acids. The V and J ends lost 5 bases and 8 bases respectively, with 21 bases between them. CDR3 sequence (DNA): TGTGCCAGCAGTCCCGTATCGGGGGCGCAAGGGGGCTACACCTTC. It encodes CASSPVSGAQGGYTF.

This clonotype has at least ten counts. The chain joins TRBV2 to TRBJ2-5; 8 positions match TRBD1. CDR1 is SNHLY, CDR2 FYNNEI, per germline. The V segment lost 3 bases and the J segment 4 bases; nucleotides outside the gene matches: 7. This CDR3 contains 15 residues. The chain's CDR3 is CASSDGAGGLETQYF. Written as DNA, the CDR3 is TGTGCCAGCAGTGATGGGGCAGGGGGCTTAGAGACCCAGTACTTC.

The chain couples TRBV7-9 to TRBJ2-7, with TRBD1 matching over 9 bases. The trim removed 5 bases at V and 6 bases at J, leaving 8 bases unmatched. The CDR3 totals 14 residues. Germline CDR1 is SEHNR and CDR2 is FQNEAQ (reference sequence). The CDR3 coding sequence is TGTGCCAGCAGCCGCCCCTGGACAGGGGCCGAGCAGTACTTC. Its translation: CASSRPWTGAEQYF.

This clonotype was recorded a few times. V is TRBV9 and J is TRBJ1-6; no definite D call. Germline CDR1 reads SGDLS; CDR2 reads YYNGEE. CDR3 length: 15 amino acids. Trimming left V 4 bases short and J 4 bases short, with 12 bases between. The CDR3 is CASSQDYNYNSPLHF. The CDR3 DNA sequence: TGTGCCAGCAGCCAAGACTATAATTATAATTCACCCCTCCACTTT.

This clonotype came up many times. V usage is TRBV10-3 and J usage is TRBJ2-7; D may be TRBD1 (6 bases). The CDR3 is made up of 12 amino acids. Trimming took off 6 bases at V and 6 bases at J, with 12 bases between the two ends. In germline, CDR1 is ENHRY, CDR2 SYGVKD. Written as DNA, the CDR3 is TGTGCCATCAGCCCGAGGGGGATCGAGCAGTACTTC. Its translation is CAISPRGIEQYF.

The chain carries TRBV2 and TRBJ1-5, with 9 bases fitting TRBD1. Germline loops: CDR1 SNHLY, CDR2 FYNNEI. V gave up 5 bases and J gave up 8 bases; unmatched junction bases: 10. The length of the CDR3 is 15 residues. CDR3 sequence reads: CASSTPGQGYEPQHF. DNA for the CDR3: TGTGCCAGCAGTACTCCGGGACAGGGTTACGAGCCCCAGCATTTT.

This clonotype was counted many times. CDR3 DNA: TGTGCCAGCAGCTTATCAGGGAGCCCCTATGGCTACACCTTC. It yields the protein CASSLSGSPYGYTF. This rearrangement joins TRBV5-8 to TRBJ1-2; tentative D call: TRBD1 (5 bases). V was trimmed by 2 bases and J by 4 bases, leaving 12 bases between them. The CDR3 extends over 14 amino acids. CDR1 and CDR2 (germline): SGHTS, YDEGEE.

This clonotype was seen at least ten times. V gene TRBV7-2 combines with J gene TRBJ2-5, with TRBD2 as a possible D gene (6 bases). Between the trimmed V and J ends, which lost 4 bases and 4 bases, there was a span of 7 bases. The germline gives CDR1 SGHTA, CDR2 FQGNSA. CDR3 length: 12 amino acids. The CDR3 protein is CASSWGVETQYF. In DNA, the CDR3 is TGTGCCAGCAGCTGGGGGGTAGAGACCCAGTACTTC.

As regards this clonotype: A clone one base away is much larger, so this may be a read error. The chain has TRBV12-3 or TRBV12-4 and TRBJ1-6; D is unclear. This CDR3 is 12 amino acids long. Trimming stripped 6 bases from V and 6 bases from J, with 6 bases between. The CDR3 reads CASSYSNSPLHF. The CDR3 coding sequence is TGTGCCAGCAGCTACAGTAATTCACCCCTCCACTTT.

The chain combines TRBV27 with TRBJ1-2, with D possibly being TRBD1 (6 bases). V shed 8 bases and J shed 4 bases, with 26 bases lying between them. CDR1 MNHEY and CDR2 SMNVEV come from the germline V gene (reference sequence). The CDR3 has 17 residues. The CDR3 sequence: CASRRSRTGRISYGYTF. The CDR3 DNA reads TGTGCCAGCCGCCGTTCCCGTACAGGGAGGATAAGCTATGGCTACACCTTC.

Worth noting for this clonotype: A read error is possible here, since a much larger clone lies one base away. The rearrangement joins TRBV19 to TRBJ1-5, with D hard to call. CDR3 length: 14 residues. Germline lookup yields CDR1 LNHDA and CDR2 SQIVND (reference sequence). V was clipped by 7 bases and J by 16 bases, with 26 bases between them. The CDR3 here is CASTPLNIHSGAHF. CDR3 sequence (DNA): TGTGCCAGTACCCCCCTCAACATTCACTCGGGTGCTCATTTT.

To note about this clonotype: Relative to the germline gene, one junction end is altered; a read error may explain this. The rearrangement links TRBV20-1 to TRBJ2-5; 11 bases match TRBD1. From germline, CDR1 is DFQATT and CDR2 SNEGSKA (reference sequence). This CDR3 contains 11 residues. The CDR3 DNA reads as TGCAGTGCTAGCGGACAGGGGGCTCGGGACTTC. This gives the protein CSASGQGARDF.

This rearrangement joins TRBV12-3 or TRBV12-4 to TRBJ1-1; 8 bases align to TRBD1. J was trimmed by 11 bases and V by 5 bases; bases with no gene match: 7. This CDR3 has 12 residues. CDR3 nucleotide sequence: TGTGCCAGCAGTCAAGAATGGACAGGGGCTTTCTTT. Protein: CASSQEWTGAFF.